This T cell receptor beta chain was observed in a study of blood T cell repertoires in COVID-19. Study context: The study drew acute and convalescent COVID-19 samples from the United States, Italy and Spain. T cells, B-cell-depleted T cells, or PBMCs provided the cDNA or gDNA that served as material.

Authors' processing steps: The authors estimated nucleated cell counts from reference gene primer amplification. Some clones are missing from TCRdb's copy, which holds only in-frame ones; the method was immunoSEQ multiplex PCR. V, J and clone size were drawn from that table, and D and trimming were deduced from the DNA. The repertoire holds fewer than 300,000 clones, with approximately 84% as singletons. The CDR3 is made up of 15 amino acids. Germline V gene sequence: CDR1 MNHNS, CDR2 SASEGT. The V and J ends lost 3 bases and 5 bases, in that order; junction bases with no gene match: 9. The genes are TRBV6-1 and TRBJ1-2; TRBD1 matches 7 bases. The TCR was taken from a human donor with COVID-19, enrolled during active disease. The donor label of this sample is uncertain. Sequencing was carried out using peripheral blood. CDR3 residues: CASSDRTGAGYGYTF. DNA for the CDR3: TGTGCCAGCAGTGACCGGACAGGCGCGGGGTATGGCTACACCTTC.